These 15 T cell receptor beta chains were all obtained from the same sample, sequenced in a study of early T cells in non-severe SARS-CoV-2 infection. MiXCR, run by TCRdb on the 5' RACE reads, gives a single entry per CDR3 protein. The sample carries some 30,000 distinct CDR3 sequences, around 6% recorded once. Sequenced sample: whole blood. The receptors were gathered from an adult who was a healthcare worker with PCR-confirmed SARS-CoV-2 infection or an uninfected control (not recorded which).

This clonotype was picked up a small number of times. This chain joins TRBV2 and TRBJ2-5, with D hard to call. Between the trimmed V and J ends, which lost 5 bases and 7 bases, there was a span of 5 bases. Germline values: CDR1 SNHLY, CDR2 FYNNEI. The CDR3 is made up of 10 amino acids. Here the CDR3 DNA reads TGTGCCAGCAGTACCGGGACCCAGTACTTC. Translation: CASSTGTQYF. The variable domain in full, with the rest retrieved from reference TRBV2 and TRBJ2-5, is EPEVTQTPSHQVTQMGQEVILRCVPISNHLYFYWYRQILGQKVEFLVSFYNNEISEKSEIFDDQFSVERPDGSNFTLKIRSTKLEDSAMYFCASSTGTQYFGPGTRLLVL.

This clonotype was recorded at least ten times. J is TRBJ1-2 and V is TRBV11-2; D is perhaps TRBD1 (5 bases). This CDR3 spans 16 amino acids. The germline V and J ends were trimmed by 1 base and 2 bases, with 14 bases remaining between them. Germline V gene lookup returns CDR1 SGHAT and CDR2 FQNNGV. CDR3 sequence: CASSLASGGGNYGYTF. The CDR3 DNA reads as TGTGCCAGCAGCTTAGCCTCCGGCGGGGGGAACTATGGCTACACCTTC.

This clonotype came up many times. The genes are TRBV28 and TRBJ1-2; unclear D gene. The CDR3 length is 13 residues. Germline V gene data show CDR1 as MDHEN and CDR2 as SYDVKM. Trimming removed 6 bases at V and 2 bases at J, with 10 bases between. The CDR3 here is CASSPTPNYGYTF. Written as DNA, the CDR3 is TGTGCCAGCAGCCCGACACCAAACTATGGCTACACCTTC.

Many counts were recorded for this clonotype. This rearrangement joins TRBV20-1 to TRBJ2-2, with D possibly being TRBD1 (5 bases). Between the trimmed V and J ends, which lost 7 bases and 0 bases, there was a span of 12 bases. In germline, CDR1 is DFQATT, CDR2 SNEGSKA (reference sequence). This CDR3 comprises 14 residues. In nucleotides, the CDR3 is TGCAGTGTTAATCCGACAGCGAACACCGGGGAGCTGTTTTTT. Translation: CSVNPTANTGELFF.

The table lists this clonotype with many counts. The chain recombines TRBV28 with TRBJ2-7, with no clear D. Germline lookup yields CDR1 MDHEN and CDR2 SYDVKM. With 1 base removed from V and 6 bases from J, the gap between germline ends came to 16 bases. The CDR3 has 15 residues. The CDR3 here is CASSLLAYPMSEQYF. The CDR3 bases are TGTGCCAGCAGTTTATTGGCGTATCCTATGAGCGAGCAGTACTTC. The full variable domain, with the rest looked up from reference TRBV28 and TRBJ2-7, is DVKVTQSSRYLVKRTGEKVFLECVQDMDHENMFWYRQDPGLGLRLIYFSYDVKMKEKGDIPEGYSVSREKKERFSLILESASTNQTSMYLCASSLLAYPMSEQYFGPGTRLTVT.

At least ten counts were recorded for this clonotype. V and J are TRBV7-6 and TRBJ1-4, with D perhaps TRBD1 (5 bases). Trimming removed 2 bases at V and 8 bases at J, with 15 bases between. CDR3 size: 15 residues. Germline loops: CDR1 SGHVS, CDR2 FNYEAQ. The CDR3: CASSLTNRQWEKLFF. The CDR3 DNA sequence: TGTGCCAGCAGCTTAACCAATCGACAGTGGGAAAAACTGTTTTTT.

The CDR3 loop is CASSLEASGRGYEQYF. Written as DNA, the CDR3 is TGTGCCAGCAGCTTAGAGGCCAGCGGAAGGGGTTACGAGCAGTACTTC. The rearrangement joins TRBV7-9 to TRBJ2-7; D is tentatively TRBD1 or TRBD2 (5 bases each). V shed 1 base and J shed 4 bases, with 17 bases lying between them. CDR3 length: 16 residues. Per germline, CDR1 SEHNR and CDR2 FQNEAQ (reference sequence).

The chain has TRBV5-4 and TRBJ2-5; TRBD1 matches 7 bases. Germline V gene data show CDR1 as SGHNT and CDR2 as YYREEE (reference sequence). Trimming cost V 4 bases and J 0 bases; bases outside gene matches: 9. This CDR3 has 16 amino acids. CDR3 nucleotides: TGTGCCAGCAGCACGGGGACAGTTCGAGACCAAGAGACCCAGTACTTC. Protein sequence: CASSTGTVRDQETQYF.

This clonotype showed up many times. V is TRBV29-1 and J is TRBJ2-2; 8 bases are a match to TRBD2. The CDR3 spans 14 residues. CDR1 SQVTM and CDR2 ANQGSEA come from the germline V gene. Trimming at V came to 5 bases and at J to 5 bases, leaving 7 bases not matched to a gene. The CDR3 region has the DNA TGCAGCGTTATTCAAGCGGGAGTAACCGGGGAGCTGTTTTTT. It is translated as CSVIQAGVTGELFF.

This clonotype was seen repeatedly, ten times or more. V usage is TRBV7-8 and J usage is TRBJ2-6, with 7 bases lining up with TRBD1. Germline trimming cut 5 bases from V and 2 bases from J; bases unmatched to any gene: 6. The germline V gene encodes CDR1 SGHVS and CDR2 FQNEAQ. The CDR3 is 16 residues long. The DNA of the CDR3 is TGTGCCAGCAGCCCATTAGGGGGCGCTGGGGCCAACGTCCTGACTTTC. It yields the protein CASSPLGGAGANVLTF.

This clonotype was counted at least ten times. The CDR3 DNA follows: TGTGCCAGCAGCTCAAAGGGCGGGGGGATAGCCAAAAACATTCAGTACTTC. It yields the protein CASSSKGGGIAKNIQYF. V usage is TRBV11-3 and J usage is TRBJ2-4; 8 positions match TRBD2. The CDR3 totals 17 residues. V trimming: 4 bases; J trimming: 0 bases; junction bases outside the gene matches: 8. CDR1 SGHNT and CDR2 YENEEA come from the germline V gene.

Concerning this clonotype itself: A much larger clone differs from this one at a single base, so this may be a read error. The chain couples TRBV28 to TRBJ1-2, with unresolved D. This CDR3 contains 14 residues. CDR1 and CDR2 (germline): MDHEN, SYDVKM. The CDR3 loop is CASSSPPNNYVYTF. Here the CDR3 DNA reads TGTGCCAGCAGTTCCCCGCCAAACAACTATGTCTACACCTTC.

This clonotype was detected a few times. The CDR3 loop reads CASSPTRSGSNEQFF. DNA for the CDR3: TGTGCCAGCAGCCCGACTAGAAGTGGGTCCAATGAGCAGTTCTTC. V and J are TRBV7-2 and TRBJ2-1; weak D call: TRBD2 (6 bases). The CDR3 consists of 15 residues. Trimming stripped 5 bases from V and 6 bases from J, with 17 bases between. Germline assignment: CDR1 SGHTA and CDR2 FQGNSA.

This clonotype was found many times. The V and J genes are TRBV12-3 or TRBV12-4 and TRBJ2-7; a weak D match, TRBD2 (6 bases). Trimming removed 3 bases at V and 5 bases at J, with 11 bases between. The CDR3 contains 13 residues. The CDR3 loop reads CASSLRGHDEQYF. The DNA of the CDR3 is TGTGCCAGCAGTTTGCGGGGCCACGACGAGCAGTACTTC.

In this sample, this clonotype turned up many times. V is TRBV5-6 and J is TRBJ2-5; D not certain. The CDR3 consists of 18 residues. V shed 0 bases and J shed 1 base, with 19 bases lying between them. Looked up from germline, CDR1 is SGHDT and CDR2 is YYEEEE. CDR3 coding DNA: TGTGCCAGCAGCTTGGCCTCAGGAAGTTGGGCAGGCCAAGAGACCCAGTACTTC. It encodes CASSLASGSWAGQETQYF.